A selection of T cell receptor beta chains follows, all from one sample in a study of blood T cells in healthy people across ages. Each CDR3 protein gets one entry after TCRdb re-called the 5' RACE reads with MiXCR. Among approximately 730,000 distinct CDR3 sequences listed, 53% were seen once. The sample comprised blood. All receptors derive from a man older than 75 in good health. CDR3s include the opening cysteine and the closing phenylalanine or tryptophan. The order of the fields is V gene, CDR3 protein.

v_call: TRBV12-3/TRBV12-4
cdr3_aa: CASHRGICGYTF

v_call: TRBV6-5
cdr3_aa: CASSYSRSPMGGYTF

v_call: TRBV6-5
cdr3_aa: CASTGTIAGLWEQYF

v_call: TRBV29-1
cdr3_aa: CSARTGDHYEQYF

v_call: TRBV20-1
cdr3_aa: CSARVAATSRTDTQYF

v_call: TRBV7-3
cdr3_aa: CASSSGTGGEKLFF

v_call: TRBV5-1
cdr3_aa: CASSLGRGLAGGADNEQFF

v_call: TRBV11-2
cdr3_aa: CAGGGRYEQYF

v_call: TRBV13
cdr3_aa: CASSLRGQEQNYEQYF

v_call: TRBV27
cdr3_aa: CASSFREGVNEQFF

v_call: TRBV20-1
cdr3_aa: CSAGAGNNEQFF

v_call: TRBV2
cdr3_aa: CASILERGGYTF

v_call: TRBV3-1
cdr3_aa: CASSQDGLAANTGELFF

v_call: TRBV10-3
cdr3_aa: CAISDGTLTPVGYF

v_call: TRBV20-1
cdr3_aa: CSARLPGRSSGGTEQYF

v_call: TRBV4-2
cdr3_aa: CASSQTPRGLVPNIQYF

v_call: TRBV5-1
cdr3_aa: CASSSLGGEGGPQETQYF

v_call: TRBV25-1
cdr3_aa: CASSPPRGGTNEKLFF

v_call: TRBV19
cdr3_aa: CASSSYKGGLAGEHRYAYF

v_call: TRBV15
cdr3_aa: CATSGTGVRSAGYTF

v_call: TRBV5-1
cdr3_aa: CASSPSGWGNEQFF

v_call: TRBV28
cdr3_aa: CASSLATPRGGEQFF

v_call: TRBV20-1
cdr3_aa: CSAKGVYRGRASYNEQFF

v_call: TRBV20-1
cdr3_aa: CSARAPRGGPVTQYF

v_call: TRBV20-1
cdr3_aa: CSATYTGTGSYEQYF